A single sample is the source of the 11 T cell receptor beta chains below, sequenced in a study of shared clonotypes between healthy human individuals. Libraries were prepared by immunoSEQ multiplex PCR; TCRdb keeps only in-frame clonotypes and omits some of them. The sample lists around 1,000,000 clones, 60% to 85% occurring once. The sequencing sample was made of memory CD4+ T cells from PBMCs. This sample's subset: CD45RA-negative fraction. Every receptor here comes from a man between 18 and 35 years old in good health. Some clones in this sample may be carry-over from other donors' samples.

This CDR3 is CASSPSGTGRVTQYF. Here the CDR3 DNA reads TGCGCCAGCAGCCCTTCCGGGACAGGGCGGGTGACCCAGTACTTC. The chain recombines TRBV4-1 with TRBJ2-5; the match to TRBD1 covers 9 bases. Germline values: CDR1 MGHRA, CDR2 YSYEKL. The CDR3 length is 15 residues. J gave up 7 bases and V 4 bases, and 10 bases lay outside the gene matches.

The gene calls are TRBV21-1 and TRBJ2-7; the table's D call, TRBD1, was not checked against the DNA. TRBV21-1 has pseudogene status. The CDR3 contains 12 residues. CDR3 in DNA: TGTGCCAGCAAGGGACAGATCAACGAGCAGTACTTC. Its translation: CASKGQINEQYF.

V is TRBV6-1 and J is TRBJ2-7; tentative D call: TRBD1 (6 bases). This CDR3 contains 13 residues. Trimming left V 6 bases short and J 2 bases short, with 11 bases between. Germline-derived CDR1 and CDR2 are MNHNS and SASEGT. The CDR3 is CASRTGQTYEQYF. CDR3 DNA sequence: TGTGCCAGCAGGACCGGACAGACCTACGAGCAGTACTTC.

The V call is TRBV19, the J call TRBJ2-2, with D possibly TRBD2 on 6 matching bases. Trimming stripped 5 bases from V and 7 bases from J, with 17 bases between. Germline CDR1 reads LNHDA; CDR2 reads SQIVND (reference sequence). The CDR3 sequence is 15 residues long. This CDR3 reads CASSLGGTQSGELFF. CDR3 coding DNA: TGTGCCAGTAGTTTGGGCGGGACCCAAAGCGGGGAGCTGTTTTTT.

This clone was counted between two and nine times. The J gene is TRBJ2-5, the V gene TRBV2, with 7 bases lining up with TRBD1. The V gene's germline CDR1 is SNHLY and CDR2 FYNNEI. The CDR3 consists of 13 residues. The ends lost 8 bases at V and 2 bases at J; junction bases unmatched: 5. CDR3 bases: TGTGCCAGCCACCGGGACAGACAAGAGACCCAGTACTTC. Its translation is CASHRDRQETQYF.

The chain uses TRBV11-2 and TRBJ1-3; TRBD1 matches 10 bases. CDR3 length: 17 residues. V shed 1 base, J shed 1 base, and the junction held 4 bases outside the gene matches. From germline, CDR1 is SGHAT and CDR2 FQNNGV. The CDR3, as DNA: TGTGCCAGCAGCTTAGTTCGGACAGGGGGTTCTGGAAACACCATATATTTT. Protein product: CASSLVRTGGSGNTIYF.

V and J are TRBV28 and TRBJ2-7; 12 bases are a match to TRBD2. Germline CDR1 reads MDHEN; CDR2 reads SYDVKM. This CDR3 has 15 amino acids. The trim removed 5 bases at V and 1 base at J, leaving 3 bases unmatched. For the CDR3, the DNA is TGTGCCAGCAGTCGCGGACTAGCGGGATCCTACGAGCAGTACTTC. The encoded protein is CASSRGLAGSYEQYF.

Notes on this clone: Other DNA sequences in the same sample also yield this CDR3. The genes are TRBV10-3 and TRBJ2-3, with D perhaps being TRBD1 or TRBD2 (5 bases each). The CDR3 length is 13 residues. Germline V gene sequence: CDR1 ENHRY, CDR2 SYGVKD. V was clipped by 6 bases and J by 0 bases, with 7 bases between them. The CDR3 DNA reads TGTGCCATCAGCCGGGGCAGCACAGATACGCAGTATTTT. It yields the protein CAISRGSTDTQYF.

The gene calls are TRBV28 and TRBJ2-1, with D perhaps TRBD2 (6 bases). Germline values: CDR1 MDHEN, CDR2 SYDVKM. With 4 bases removed from V and 3 bases from J, the gap between germline ends came to 16 bases. The CDR3 runs to 16 residues. The CDR3 coding sequence is TGTGCCAGCAGTTCTCAAATGGCGGGACTCTACAATGAGCAGTTCTTC. It is translated as CASSSQMAGLYNEQFF.

The chain uses TRBV6-5 and TRBJ2-7; D ambiguous. The CDR3 runs to 10 residues. V was clipped by 8 bases and J by 5 bases, with 7 bases between them. CDR1 is MNHEY, CDR2 SVGAGI, per germline. The CDR3, as DNA: TGTGCCAGCCCACCCCACGAGCAGTACTTC. This encodes CASPPHEQYF.

This rearrangement joins TRBV28 to TRBJ2-6; 9 bases are a match to TRBD2. The ends lost 2 bases at V and 1 base at J; junction bases unmatched: 6. Germline CDR1 is MDHEN and CDR2 is SYDVKM. The CDR3 runs to 18 residues. The DNA for the CDR3 is TGTGCCAGCAGTTTACTAGCGGGGCGGGGATCTGGGGCCAACGTCCTGACTTTC. Its protein is CASSLLAGRGSGANVLTF.